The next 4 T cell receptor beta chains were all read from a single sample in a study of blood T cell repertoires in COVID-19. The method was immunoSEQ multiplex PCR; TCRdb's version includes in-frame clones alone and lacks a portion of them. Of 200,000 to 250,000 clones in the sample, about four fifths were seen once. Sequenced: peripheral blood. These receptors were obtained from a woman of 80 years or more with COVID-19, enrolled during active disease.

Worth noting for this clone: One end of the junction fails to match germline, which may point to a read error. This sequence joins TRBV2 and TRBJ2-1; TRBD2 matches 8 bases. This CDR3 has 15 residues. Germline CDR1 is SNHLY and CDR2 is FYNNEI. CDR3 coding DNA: TGTGCCAGCAGAGAAGCGGGGGCCTCCTACAATGAGCAGTTCTTC. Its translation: CASREAGASYNEQFF.

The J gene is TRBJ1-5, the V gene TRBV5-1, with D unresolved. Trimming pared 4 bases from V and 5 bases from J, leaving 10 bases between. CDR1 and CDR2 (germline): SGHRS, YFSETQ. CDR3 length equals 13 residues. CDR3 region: CASSIDPDQPQHF. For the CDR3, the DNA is TGCGCCAGCAGCATCGATCCGGATCAGCCCCAGCATTTT.

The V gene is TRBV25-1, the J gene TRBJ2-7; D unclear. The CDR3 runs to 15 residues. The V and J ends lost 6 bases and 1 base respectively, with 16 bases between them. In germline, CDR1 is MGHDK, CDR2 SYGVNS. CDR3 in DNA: TGTGCCAGCAGCCCAATGCTGGTAGTTTCCTACGAGCAGTACTTC. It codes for CASSPMLVVSYEQYF.

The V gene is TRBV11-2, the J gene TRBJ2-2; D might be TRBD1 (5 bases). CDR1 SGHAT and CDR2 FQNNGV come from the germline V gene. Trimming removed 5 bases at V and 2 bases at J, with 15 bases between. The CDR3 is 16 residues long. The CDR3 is CASSPTTVVNTGELFF. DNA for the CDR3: TGTGCCAGCAGCCCTACGACAGTGGTCAACACCGGGGAGCTGTTTTTT.